This entry lists 29 T cell receptor beta chains sequenced from one sample in a study of OX40 agonist ivuxolimab in advanced cancers. Assay used: immunoSEQ multiplex PCR; TCRdb lists only in-frame clones, some missing. The sample holds fewer than 70,000 clones, 91% seen once. The specimen was CD4+ or CD8+ T cells sorted from blood, collected in a trial of the OX40 agonist ivuxolimab. The receptors come from an adult with an advanced solid tumor such as melanoma, head and neck, liver or kidney cancer.

The J gene is TRBJ2-1, the V gene TRBV15; D ambiguous. Trimming took off 5 bases at V and 5 bases at J, with 4 bases between the two ends. This CDR3 spans 11 amino acids. In germline, CDR1 is LNHNV, CDR2 YYDKDF (reference sequence). DNA of the CDR3: TGTGCCACCAGCTACGACAATGAGCAGTTCTTC. Residues: CATSYDNEQFF. The full variable domain, in which reference TRBV15 and TRBJ2-1 provide the parts outside the CDR3, is DAMVIQNPRYQVTQFGKPVTLSCSQTLNHNVMYWYQQKSSQAPKLLFHYYDKDFNNEADTPDNFQSRRPNTSFCFLDIRSPGLGDTAMYLCATSYDNEQFFGPGTRLTVL.

The chain is built from TRBV7-9 and TRBJ2-7; tentative D call: TRBD1 (6 bases). Between the trimmed V and J ends, which lost 3 bases and 6 bases, there was a span of 12 bases. Germline lookup yields CDR1 SEHNR and CDR2 FQNEAQ (reference sequence). The CDR3 is 13 residues long. The CDR3 reads CASSLTGAGEQYF. In DNA form, the CDR3 reads TGTGCCAGCAGCTTGACAGGAGCTGGCGAGCAGTACTTC.

The chain combines TRBV5-1 with TRBJ2-6; D uncertain. V was cut by 4 bases and J by 1 base, with 9 bases left in between. The germline V gene has CDR1 SGHRS and CDR2 YFSETQ. This CDR3 region has 15 residues. CDR3 sequence: CASSPSMSGANVLTF. The CDR3, as DNA: TGCGCCAGCAGCCCGAGTATGTCTGGGGCCAACGTCCTGACTTTC.

The chain links TRBV11-2 to TRBJ1-1; no clear D. The germline V gene encodes CDR1 SGHAT and CDR2 FQNNGV. The CDR3 consists of 13 residues. The ends were cut back, 6 bases at V and 0 bases at J, with 8 bases in the middle. CDR3 protein: CASRQHLNTEAFF. In DNA form, the CDR3 reads TGTGCCAGCAGACAACACCTGAACACTGAAGCTTTCTTT.

V and J are TRBV7-3 and TRBJ1-2; TRBD1 matches at 7 bases. Germline CDR1 and CDR2: SGHTA and FQGTGA. There are 15 residues in the CDR3. Losses at the gene ends were 5 bases for V and 1 base for J; bases not matched to a gene: 7. The CDR3 DNA follows: TGTGCCAGCAGCCCAAGACAGGGAGATAACTATGGCTACACCTTC. It specifies CASSPRQGDNYGYTF.

V and J are TRBV20-1 and TRBJ2-1; 8 positions match TRBD2. V was clipped by 5 bases and J by 13 bases; unmatched bases: 7. From germline, CDR1 is DFQATT and CDR2 SNEGSKA (reference sequence). The CDR3 runs 11 residues. Written as DNA, the CDR3 is TGCAGTGCTCACACCGGACTAGCCCAGTTCTTC. Translating gives CSAHTGLAQFF.

The CDR3 DNA follows: TGTGCCAGCAGCTTGCACCAGCCAGGGCGCGCAGATACGCAGTATTTT. As protein: CASSLHQPGRADTQYF. The chain links TRBV5-5 to TRBJ2-3; a possible D gene is TRBD1 (5 bases). The CDR3 runs to 16 residues. Deletions cut 1 base from V and 4 bases from J, with 16 bases between. From germline, CDR1 is SGHKS and CDR2 YYEKEE (reference sequence).

This clone was seen a few times. The CDR3 loop is CASSSASQGDTEAFF. As DNA, the CDR3 is TGTGCCAGCAGTTCAGCCTCACAGGGGGACACTGAAGCTTTCTTT. The chain is built from TRBV28 and TRBJ1-1; 8 nucleotides match TRBD1. Germline V lookup: CDR1 MDHEN, CDR2 SYDVKM. J lost 3 bases, V lost 4 bases, and 7 bases had no gene match. The CDR3 consists of 15 residues. The variable domain in full, with the rest retrieved from reference TRBV28 and TRBJ1-1, is DVKVTQSSRYLVKRTGEKVFLECVQDMDHENMFWYRQDPGLGLRLIYFSYDVKMKEKGDIPEGYSVSREKKERFSLILESASTNQTSMYLCASSSASQGDTEAFFGQGTRLTVV.

V gene TRBV11-2 combines with J gene TRBJ2-5; TRBD2 is a possible D gene (5 bases). Germline V gene sequence: CDR1 SGHAT, CDR2 FQNNGV. V lost 5 bases and J 2 bases, leaving 6 bases between the germline ends. This CDR3 has 12 amino acids. The DNA of the CDR3 is TGTGCCAGCAGCCGAGGGCAAGAGACCCAGTACTTC. It is translated as CASSRGQETQYF.

This sequence joins TRBV5-1 and TRBJ2-7; 10 bases align to TRBD2. CDR3 size: 14 residues. After removal of 4 bases from V and 3 bases from J, the junction contained 4 bases not matched to a gene. Per the germline V gene, CDR1 is SGHRS and CDR2 is YFSETQ. The CDR3 sequence is CASSQAGGHYEQYF. The CDR3 DNA is TGCGCCAGCAGCCAAGCGGGAGGGCACTACGAGCAGTACTTC.

V gene TRBV5-4 combines with J gene TRBJ1-5, with unresolved D. The germline V and J ends were trimmed by 0 bases and 4 bases, with 11 bases remaining between them. The CDR3 runs to 15 residues. Per the germline V gene, CDR1 is SGHNT and CDR2 is YYREEE (reference sequence). The CDR3 bases are TGTGCCAGCAGCTTGGATGGCGGGCCAAATCAGCCCCAGCATTTT. Amino acid sequence: CASSLDGGPNQPQHF.

The V and J genes are TRBV2 and TRBJ2-1, with 8 bases matching TRBD1. This CDR3 has 15 amino acids. V lost 5 bases and J lost 3; bases outside the gene matches: 6. CDR1 and CDR2 from the germline V gene are SNHLY and FYNNEI. The CDR3 loop is CASSKTGGGYNEQFF. The CDR3 nucleotides read TGTGCCAGCAGTAAAACAGGGGGAGGCTACAATGAGCAGTTCTTC.

The chain links TRBV9 to TRBJ2-5; D gene uncertain. The V and J ends lost 0 bases and 3 bases respectively, with 6 bases between them. Germline CDR1 reads SGDLS; CDR2 reads YYNGEE. CDR3 size: 13 residues. The DNA for the CDR3 is TGTGCCAGCAGCGTAGACCTTAAAGAGACCCAGTACTTC. It yields the protein CASSVDLKETQYF.

As for this clone: The junction does not match germline at one end; this may be a read error. The V and J genes are TRBV7-7 and TRBJ2-5, with 16 bases lining up with TRBD2. Germline CDR1 and CDR2: SSHAT and FNYEAQ (reference sequence). This CDR3 has 15 residues. This CDR3 reads CASSSGTSGRATQYF. The CDR3 bases are TGTGCTAGCAGCTCCGGGACTAGCGGGAGGGCGACCCAGTACTTC. The whole variable domain, filled in from reference TRBV7-7 and TRBJ2-5, reads GAGVSQSPRYKVTKRGQDVTLRCDPISSHATLYWYQQALGQGPEFLTYFNYEAQPDKSGLPSDRFSAERPEGSISTLTIQRTEQRDSAMYRCASSSGTSGRATQYFGPGTRLLVL.

V is TRBV10-1 and J is TRBJ2-2, with TRBD2 identical over 8 bases. Germline CDR1 and CDR2: WNHNN and SYGVQD (reference sequence). There are 16 residues in the CDR3. The V and J ends lost 5 bases and 1 base, in that order; junction bases with no gene match: 6. CDR3: CASSTLGGENTGELFF. The CDR3 DNA sequence: TGCGCCAGCAGTACCCTCGGGGGGGAGAACACCGGGGAGCTGTTTTTT.

J is TRBJ2-2 and V is TRBV28, with TRBD2 matching over 13 bases. Trimming took 6 bases from V and 2 from J; bases not matched to a gene: 3. CDR3 length equals 16 residues. Looked up from germline, CDR1 is MDHEN and CDR2 is SYDVKM. CDR3 sequence (DNA): TGTGCCAGCAGACGACTAGCGGGAGGCAACACCGGGGAGCTGTTTTTT. It translates to CASRRLAGGNTGELFF.

The gene calls are TRBV28 and TRBJ2-1, with D perhaps TRBD2 (5 bases). The CDR3 length is 13 residues. Deletions cut 7 bases from V and 10 bases from J, with 17 bases between. Looked up from germline, CDR1 is MDHEN and CDR2 is SYDVKM. The DNA of the CDR3 is TGTGCCAGCAAACCCCCCGGGGTCCCCGAGCAGTTCTTC. It yields the protein CASKPPGVPEQFF.

The chain employs TRBV2 and TRBJ1-5; tentatively, D is TRBD1 (5 bases). This CDR3 has 13 residues. V lost 7 bases to trimming and J lost 2 bases, with 9 bases between them. The germline V gene encodes CDR1 SNHLY and CDR2 FYNNEI. CDR3 DNA: TGTGCCAGCAAGGACAAACGCAATCAGCCCCAGCATTTT. It encodes CASKDKRNQPQHF.

The genes are TRBV9 and TRBJ1-4, with 7 positions matching TRBD1. There are 13 residues in the CDR3. From germline, CDR1 is SGDLS and CDR2 YYNGEE. V dropped 2 bases and J dropped 12; count of bases not matched to a gene: 7. CDR3 residues: CASSVGTVRELFF. The CDR3 nucleotides are TGTGCCAGCAGCGTTGGGACAGTGAGGGAACTGTTTTTT.

CDR3: CASSPGRGWNQPQHF. The CDR3 DNA reads TGTGCCAGCAGCCCAGGCCGCGGTTGGAATCAGCCCCAGCATTTT. The chain carries TRBV7-2 and TRBJ1-5; D is unresolved. The CDR3 length is 15 residues. Germline V gene lookup returns CDR1 SGHTA and CDR2 FQGNSA. The V end lost 5 bases, the J end lost 4 bases, and 15 bases lay between the germline ends.

The rearrangement links TRBV7-2 to TRBJ2-7; weak D call: TRBD2 (6 bases). Trimming took 1 base from V and 0 from J, leaving 16 bases between them. CDR3 length: 17 residues. Germline V lookup: CDR1 SGHTA, CDR2 FQGNSA. In DNA form, the CDR3 reads TGTGCCAGCAGCTTAGGTCGAACGGGAGCGAGCTCCTACGAGCAGTACTTC. Protein: CASSLGRTGASSYEQYF. Full variable domain (missing parts from reference TRBV7-2 and TRBJ2-7): GAGVSQSPSNKVTEKGKDVELRCDPISGHTALYWYRQSLGQGLEFLIYFQGNSAPDKSGLPSDRFSAERTGGSVSTLTIQRTQQEDSAVYLCASSLGRTGASSYEQYFGPGTRLTVT.

The chain carries TRBV28 and TRBJ1-2; 7 nucleotides line up with TRBD1. The CDR3 length is 13 residues. CDR1 and CDR2 (germline): MDHEN, SYDVKM. After removal of 4 bases from V and 8 bases from J, the junction contained 7 bases not matched to a gene. CDR3 bases: TGTGCCAGCAGTTCCTCGGGGACAGTCGGCTACACCTTC. Its translation is CASSSSGTVGYTF.

CDR3 nucleotide sequence: TGCGCCAGCATACGGGTCCCCGGTGGGGCAGAGACCCAGTACTTC. Residues: CASIRVPGGAETQYF. The chain links TRBV5-1 to TRBJ2-5; TRBD1 is a possible D gene (5 bases). V lost 6 bases and J lost 4, with 19 bases in between. The V gene's germline CDR1 is SGHRS and CDR2 YFSETQ. The CDR3 runs to 15 residues.

This chain uses TRBV4-3 with TRBJ2-3; 10 nucleotides align to TRBD1. Germline CDR1 is LGHNA and CDR2 is YSLEER. Losses at the gene ends were 3 bases for V and 4 bases for J; bases not matched to a gene: 4. The CDR3 is made up of 15 amino acids. The CDR3 loop is CASSHRDRGSDTQYF. The CDR3 bases are TGCGCCAGCAGCCACCGGGACAGGGGTTCAGATACGCAGTATTTT.

The genes are TRBV21-1 and TRBJ2-1; the table's D call, TRBD2, has no DNA check behind it. TRBV21-1 is a pseudogene. This CDR3 is built from 16 residues. The CDR3 reads CASSNRLAGGWKEQFF. The CDR3 bases are TGTGCCAGCAGCAATCGACTAGCGGGAGGATGGAAAGAGCAGTTCTTC.

In the case of this clone: Germline and junction disagree at one end, which may indicate a read error. The same CDR3 also results from other DNA sequences found in this sample. The chain couples TRBV9 to TRBJ2-1, with TRBD1 matching over 7 bases. Germline-derived CDR1 and CDR2 are SGDLS and YYNGEE. The CDR3 covers 14 residues. CDR3 nucleotides: TGCGCCAGCAGCGTAGTGGGACAGACCAATGAGCAGTTCTTC. Protein product: CASSVVGQTNEQFF.

This chain links TRBV27 with TRBJ1-2; perhaps TRBD1 as D (6 bases). The CDR3 is 14 residues long. V dropped 5 bases and J dropped 9 bases, with 19 bases sitting between them. From germline, CDR1 is MNHEY and CDR2 SMNVEV (reference sequence). CDR3 in DNA: TGTGCCAGCAGTATGACAGGTCAGCCCAGTCGCTACACCTTC. The encoded protein is CASSMTGQPSRYTF.

V usage is TRBV18 and J usage is TRBJ1-2; 11 nucleotides align to TRBD1. With V trimmed by 5 bases and J by 8 bases, 7 bases remained unmatched. The CDR3 length is 14 residues. CDR1 KGHSH and CDR2 LQKENI come from the germline V gene. The CDR3 DNA sequence: TGTGCCAGCTCATACGGACAGGGGGCTATCGGCTACACCTTC. Residues: CASSYGQGAIGYTF.

This rearrangement joins TRBV15 to TRBJ2-3; D tentatively fits TRBD1 or TRBD2 (5 bases each). There are 14 residues in the CDR3. Trimming pared 7 bases from V and 1 base from J, leaving 12 bases between. CDR1 is LNHNV, CDR2 YYDKDF, per germline (reference sequence). The CDR3 is CATNRDGGTDTQYF. CDR3 DNA: TGTGCCACCAACCGGGACGGAGGCACAGATACGCAGTATTTT.